This T cell receptor beta chain comes out of a study of shared clonotypes between healthy human individuals. The repertoire was sequenced with immunoSEQ multiplex PCR; TCRdb's copy has only in-frame clones and lacks some. The data show hundreds of thousands of clones, less than 75% seen once. Whole-study findings and limits: Clonotypes shared by all four donors outscored non-shared clonotypes in generation probability. The authors expected sequencing depth to affect clonotype sharing among donors. It was the few donors that limited the genetic and exposure-history diversity represented.

As for this clone: Its antigen remains unidentified.

Healthy and HIV-negative, the adult donors had no recent acute infections or vaccinations. The sequence was collected from a man younger than 40 in good health. The sequenced sample was memory CD4+ T cells sorted from blood. The subset denotes: CD45RA-negative fraction.

This chain's CDR3 is CASSLGVAGGATGELFF. The CDR3, as DNA: TGCGCCAGCAGCTTGGGAGTGGCGGGAGGTGCCACCGGGGAGCTGTTTTTT. The chain has TRBV5-1 and TRBJ2-2; TRBD2 matches at 8 bases. V dropped 0 bases and J dropped 4; count of bases not matched to a gene: 8. CDR3 length: 17 amino acids. CDR1 and CDR2 from the germline V gene are SGHRS and YFSETQ.